This TCR beta chain was captured by sequencing in a study of T cells in Graves' hyperthyroidism and ophthalmopathy. Study outcomes and limitations: Separation of ophthalmopathy from stable hyperthyroidism was achieved by a 13 V-J model.

With respect to this clonotype: Its antigen is as yet unknown.

Regions amplified from RNA transcripts were the TCR beta CDR3 regions. A first-round RT-PCR of the TCR CDR3 used the HTBI primer set. TCRdb fed the multiplex PCR reads into MiXCR, producing one record per CDR3 protein. This table holds a few hundred thousand distinct CDR3 sequences, about 15% found once. Uncontrolled infection, other autoimmune disease, pregnancy and lactation each barred patients from inclusion. Sample collection date corresponds to first hyperthyroidism diagnosis, prior to any ophthalmopathy symptoms. The sequenced material came from blood. The receptor comes from a woman between 40 and 55 years old with Graves' hyperthyroidism that later progressed to Graves' ophthalmopathy.

Here the CDR3 reads CATRATDNQPQHF. Written as DNA, the CDR3 is TGTGCCACCAGAGCGACAGATAATCAGCCCCAGCATTTT. The chain recombines TRBV24-1 with TRBJ1-5; the D gene is possibly TRBD1 (5 bases). The V gene lost 7 bases and the J gene lost 4 bases, with 10 bases spanning the gap. The CDR3 contains 13 residues. Germline CDR1 KGHDR, CDR2 SFDVKD.